This T cell receptor beta chain was observed in a study of response to subunit inactivated influenza vaccine. This clonotype was counted only a few times. Its antigen is still unknown. This CDR3 comprises 15 residues. The V gene end was trimmed by 6 bases and the J gene end by 3 bases; junction bases not matched to a gene: 11. Study observations and caveats: Few new T cells, the authors suggested, are recruited by each seasonal influenza vaccination.

TCRdb reprocessed the RT-PCR reads with MiXCR, giving one entry per CDR3 protein. In the table there are more than 450,000 distinct CDR3 sequences, about 7.6% of which are singletons. The material sequenced was PBMCs from blood, taken around 25 months after vaccination. The clonotype originates from a man aged 50 to 69 who received an inactivated influenza vaccine. The chain couples TRBV12-3 or TRBV12-4 to TRBJ2-7; the match to TRBD1 covers 7 bases. Written as DNA, the CDR3 is TGTGCCAGCAGCCAACAGGGGATATTTTTCTACGAGCAGTACTTC. This sequence encodes CASSQQGIFFYEQYF.